The rows below give T cell receptor beta chains drawn from one sample of a study of shared T cell receptors in the human thymus. The data were produced by immunoSEQ multiplex PCR, yet TCRdb's version contains in-frame clones alone and is incomplete. The sample comprises 640,000 or so clones, about 90% of which are singletons, and approximately 0.0097% rests with the top ten. These same records also appear under a second study, on human thymus T cells.

The sample comprised thymocytes. These receptors all come from a boy under two years old with a congenital heart defect. CDR3s include the opening cysteine and the closing phenylalanine or tryptophan. The D gene is left open where the match is weak. The size field is filled for only some rows; it gives once, few, many or a size class.

clone_size: NA; j_call: TRBJ2-7; d_call: NA; v_call: TRBV27; cdr3_aa: CASSPLEHPPLYEQYF; cdr3_nt: TGTGCCAGCAGTCCCCTAGAACACCCCCCCCTCTACGAGCAGTACTTC
clone_size: NA; j_call: TRBJ2-5; d_call: NA; v_call: TRBV9; cdr3_aa: CASSVGDWGFQETQYF; cdr3_nt: TGTGCCAGCAGCGTAGGGGACTGGGGGTTCCAAGAGACCCAGTACTTC
clone_size: NA; j_call: TRBJ2-7; d_call: TRBD1; v_call: TRBV6-5; cdr3_aa: CASGTGADEQYF; cdr3_nt: TGTGCCAGTGGGACAGGGGCTGACGAGCAGTACTTC
clone_size: NA; j_call: TRBJ2-7; d_call: TRBD1; v_call: TRBV4-1; cdr3_aa: CASSQMKETGVGMVNYEQYF; cdr3_nt: TGCGCCAGCAGCCAAATGAAAGAGACAGGGGTCGGTATGGTGAACTACGAGCAGTACTTC
clone_size: NA; j_call: TRBJ1-5; d_call: NA; v_call: TRBV28; cdr3_aa: CASSLRSQPQHF; cdr3_nt: TGTGCCAGCAGTTTACGGAGTCAGCCCCAGCATTTT
clone_size: NA; j_call: TRBJ2-7; d_call: TRBD2; v_call: TRBV18; cdr3_aa: CASSLGLAGGIRDSYEQYF; cdr3_nt: TGTGCCAGCTCACTGGGGCTAGCGGGAGGTATAAGGGACTCCTACGAGCAGTACTTC
clone_size: NA; j_call: TRBJ1-2; d_call: NA; v_call: TRBV7-2; cdr3_aa: CASSLGGAGAYGYTF; cdr3_nt: TGTGCCAGCAGCTTGGGGGGAGCGGGGGCCTATGGCTACACCTTC
clone_size: NA; j_call: TRBJ2-1; d_call: NA; v_call: TRBV11-2; cdr3_aa: CASTPGLHSYNEQFF; cdr3_nt: TGTGCCAGCACCCCGGGACTCCACTCCTACAATGAGCAGTTCTTC
clone_size: NA; j_call: TRBJ2-7; d_call: NA; v_call: TRBV20-1; cdr3_aa: CSARDFYEQYF; cdr3_nt: TGCAGTGCTAGAGACTTCTACGAGCAGTACTTC
clone_size: NA; j_call: TRBJ2-3; d_call: NA; v_call: TRBV28; cdr3_aa: CASSLGPGTDTQYF; cdr3_nt: TGTGCCAGCAGTTTAGGTCCAGGAACAGATACGCAGTATTTT
clone_size: NA; j_call: TRBJ2-1; d_call: TRBD2; v_call: TRBV7-2; cdr3_aa: CASSFESPGLAPDEQFF; cdr3_nt: TGTGCCAGCAGCTTCGAAAGCCCGGGACTAGCTCCCGATGAGCAGTTCTTC
clone_size: NA; j_call: TRBJ2-7; d_call: NA; v_call: TRBV9; cdr3_aa: CASSVEAVAASYEQYF; cdr3_nt: TGTGCCAGCAGCGTAGAGGCGGTAGCGGCCTCCTACGAGCAGTACTTC
clone_size: few; j_call: TRBJ1-2; d_call: TRBD1; v_call: TRBV29-1; cdr3_aa: CSVGTGGRGGYGYTF; cdr3_nt: TGCAGCGTTGGGACAGGGGGCCGTGGTGGCTATGGCTACACCTTC
clone_size: NA; j_call: TRBJ1-1; d_call: NA; v_call: TRBV29-1; cdr3_aa: CSVAQNGGCTEAFF; cdr3_nt: TGCAGCGTTGCCCAAAACGGGGGATGTACTGAAGCTTTCTTT
clone_size: NA; j_call: TRBJ1-1; d_call: NA; v_call: TRBV15; cdr3_aa: CATSRDEAPGDTEAFF; cdr3_nt: TGTGCCACCAGCAGAGATGAGGCACCCGGGGACACTGAAGCTTTCTTT
clone_size: NA; j_call: TRBJ2-3; d_call: NA; v_call: TRBV7-4; cdr3_aa: CASSLPGDTDTQYF; cdr3_nt: TGTGCCAGCAGCTTACCCGGGGACACAGATACGCAGTATTTT